This T cell receptor (beta chain) was identified in a study of T cells in Graves' hyperthyroidism and ophthalmopathy. The overall study: Blood was drawn when the patient was first diagnosed and still untreated.

CDR1 LGHDT and CDR2 YNNKEL come from the germline V gene (reference sequence). The ends were cut back, 4 bases at V and 5 bases at J, with 23 bases in the middle. The CDR3 extends over 17 amino acids. Authors of the study amplified TCR beta CDR3 regions from RNA transcripts. An initial round of RT-PCR targeting the TCR CDR3 relied on the HTBI primer set. TCRdb reprocessed the multiplex PCR reads with MiXCR, giving one entry per CDR3 protein. Among hundreds of thousands of distinct CDR3 sequences listed, just under 20% were seen once. The sequencing input was blood. The chain carries TRBV3-1 and TRBJ1-2, with D hard to call. The sequence was obtained from a man in his forties with Graves' ophthalmopathy. The CDR3 DNA is TGTGCCAGCAGCCGCGGAACGGGAGGGCCTGTTGTGTATGGCTACACCTTC. Translation: CASSRGTGGPVVYGYTF.